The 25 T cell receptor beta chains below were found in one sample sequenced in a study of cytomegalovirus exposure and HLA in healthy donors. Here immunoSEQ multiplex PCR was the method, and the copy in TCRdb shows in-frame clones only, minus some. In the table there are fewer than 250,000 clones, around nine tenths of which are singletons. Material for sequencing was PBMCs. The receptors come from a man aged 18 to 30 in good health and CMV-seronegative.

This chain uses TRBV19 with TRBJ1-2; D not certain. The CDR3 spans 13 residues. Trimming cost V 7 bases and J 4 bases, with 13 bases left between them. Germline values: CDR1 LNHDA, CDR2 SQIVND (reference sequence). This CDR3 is CASIRTLGYGYTF. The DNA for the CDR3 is TGTGCCAGTATAAGGACTCTCGGCTATGGCTACACCTTC.

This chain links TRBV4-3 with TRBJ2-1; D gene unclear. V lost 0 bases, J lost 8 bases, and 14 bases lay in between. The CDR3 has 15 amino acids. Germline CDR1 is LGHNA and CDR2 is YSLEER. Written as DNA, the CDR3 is TGCGCCAGCAGCCAAGACCTCTTCGGTGTCTATGAGCAGTTCTTC. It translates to CASSQDLFGVYEQFF.

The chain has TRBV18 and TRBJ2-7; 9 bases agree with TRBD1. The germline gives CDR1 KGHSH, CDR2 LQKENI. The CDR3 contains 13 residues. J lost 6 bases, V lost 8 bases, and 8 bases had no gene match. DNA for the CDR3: TGTGCCAGCACTCCGGGACAGGGTTTCGAGCAGTACTTC. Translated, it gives CASTPGQGFEQYF.

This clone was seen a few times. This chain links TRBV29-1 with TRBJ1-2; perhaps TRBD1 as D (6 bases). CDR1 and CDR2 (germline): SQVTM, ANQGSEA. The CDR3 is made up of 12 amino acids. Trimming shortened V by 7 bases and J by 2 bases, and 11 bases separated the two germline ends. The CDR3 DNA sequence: TGCAGCGCCCAGGACAGCAACTATGGCTACACCTTC. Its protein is CSAQDSNYGYTF.

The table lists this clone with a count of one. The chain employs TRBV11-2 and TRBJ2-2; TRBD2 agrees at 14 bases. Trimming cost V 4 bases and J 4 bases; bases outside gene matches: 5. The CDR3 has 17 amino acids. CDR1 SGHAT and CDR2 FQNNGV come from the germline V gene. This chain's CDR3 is CASSWGLAGVRTGELFF. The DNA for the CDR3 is TGTGCCAGCAGCTGGGGACTAGCGGGAGTACGCACCGGGGAGCTGTTTTTT.

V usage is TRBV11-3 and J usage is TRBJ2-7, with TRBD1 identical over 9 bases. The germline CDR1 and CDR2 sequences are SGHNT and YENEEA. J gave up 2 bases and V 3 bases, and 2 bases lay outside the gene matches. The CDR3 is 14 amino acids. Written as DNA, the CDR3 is TGTGCCAGCAGCTTTGGGACAGGGACCTACGAGCAGTACTTC. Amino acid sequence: CASSFGTGTYEQYF.

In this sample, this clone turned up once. The CDR3 loop is CASSLTGSNQPQHF. The DNA for the CDR3 is TGTGCCAGCAGTCTGACAGGGAGCAATCAGCCCCAGCATTTT. V and J are TRBV25-1 and TRBJ1-5; 7 bases are shared with TRBD1. CDR1 is MGHDK and CDR2 is SYGVNS in the germline V gene. The CDR3 loop spans 14 amino acids. The V gene end was trimmed by 5 bases and the J gene end by 1 base; junction bases not matched to a gene: 2.

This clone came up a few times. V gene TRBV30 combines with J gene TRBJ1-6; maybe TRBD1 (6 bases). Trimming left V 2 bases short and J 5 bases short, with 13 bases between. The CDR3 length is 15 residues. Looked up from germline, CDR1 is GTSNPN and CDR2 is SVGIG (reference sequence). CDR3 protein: CAWSLGAPNNSPLHF. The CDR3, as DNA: TGTGCCTGGAGTTTGGGGGCGCCGAATAATTCACCCCTCCACTTT.

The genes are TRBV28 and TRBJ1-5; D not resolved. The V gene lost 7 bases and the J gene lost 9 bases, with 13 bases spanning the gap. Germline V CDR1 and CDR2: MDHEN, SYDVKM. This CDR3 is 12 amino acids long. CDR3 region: CASTLQTSPQHF. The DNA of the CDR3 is TGTGCCAGCACCCTCCAGACTTCGCCCCAGCATTTT. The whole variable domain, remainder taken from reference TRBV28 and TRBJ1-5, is DVKVTQSSRYLVKRTGEKVFLECVQDMDHENMFWYRQDPGLGLRLIYFSYDVKMKEKGDIPEGYSVSREKKERFSLILESASTNQTSMYLCASTLQTSPQHFGDGTRLSIL.

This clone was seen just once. The CDR3 loop reads CASARSGNTIYF. The CDR3, as DNA: TGTGCCAGCGCCCGTAGTGGAAACACCATATATTTT. The chain uses TRBV9 and TRBJ1-3; D uncertain. The CDR3 consists of 12 residues. CDR1 and CDR2 (germline): SGDLS, YYNGEE. V was trimmed by 7 bases and J by 3 bases, leaving 8 bases between them.

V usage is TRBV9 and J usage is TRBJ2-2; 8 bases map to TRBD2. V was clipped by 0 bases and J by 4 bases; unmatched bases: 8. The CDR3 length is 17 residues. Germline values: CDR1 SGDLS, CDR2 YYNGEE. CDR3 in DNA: TGTGCCAGCAGCGTAGACGGGAGGGCCGGGAGCACCGGGGAGCTGTTTTTT. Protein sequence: CASSVDGRAGSTGELFF.

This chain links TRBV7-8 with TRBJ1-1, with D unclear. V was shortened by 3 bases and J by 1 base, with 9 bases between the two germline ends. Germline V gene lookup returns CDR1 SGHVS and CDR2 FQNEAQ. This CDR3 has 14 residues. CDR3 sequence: CASSFLPENTEAFF. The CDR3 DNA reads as TGTGCCAGCAGCTTTTTGCCAGAGAACACTGAAGCTTTCTTT.

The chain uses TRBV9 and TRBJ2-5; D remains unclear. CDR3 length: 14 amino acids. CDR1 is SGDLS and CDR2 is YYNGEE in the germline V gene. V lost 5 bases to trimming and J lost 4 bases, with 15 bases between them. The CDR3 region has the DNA TGTGCCAGCAGTTTTTCCTCGCGGTCAGAGACCCAGTACTTC. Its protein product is CASSFSSRSETQYF.

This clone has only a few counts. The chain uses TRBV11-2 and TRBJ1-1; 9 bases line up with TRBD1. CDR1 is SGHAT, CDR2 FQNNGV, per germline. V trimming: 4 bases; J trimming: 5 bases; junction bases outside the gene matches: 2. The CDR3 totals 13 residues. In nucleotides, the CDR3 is TGTGCCAGCAGCTCACAGGGGGCGACTGAAGCTTTCTTT. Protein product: CASSSQGATEAFF.

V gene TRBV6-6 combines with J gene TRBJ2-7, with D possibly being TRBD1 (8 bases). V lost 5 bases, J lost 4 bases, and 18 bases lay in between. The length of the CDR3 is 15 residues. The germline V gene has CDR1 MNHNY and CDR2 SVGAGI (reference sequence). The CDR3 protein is CASSPPDRGLYEQYF. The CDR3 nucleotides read TGTGCCAGCAGTCCGCCAGACAGGGGACTATACGAGCAGTACTTC.

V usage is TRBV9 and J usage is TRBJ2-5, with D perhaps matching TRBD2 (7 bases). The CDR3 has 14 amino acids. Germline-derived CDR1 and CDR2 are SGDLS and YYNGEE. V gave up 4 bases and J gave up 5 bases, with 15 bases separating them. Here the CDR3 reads CASSPRGGTETQYF. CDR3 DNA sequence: TGTGCCAGCAGCCCTAGGGGGGGTACTGAGACCCAGTACTTC.

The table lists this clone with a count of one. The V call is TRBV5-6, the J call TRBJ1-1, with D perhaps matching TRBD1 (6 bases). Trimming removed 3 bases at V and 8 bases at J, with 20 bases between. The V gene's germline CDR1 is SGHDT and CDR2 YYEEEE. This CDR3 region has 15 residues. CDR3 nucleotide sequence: TGTGCCAGCAGCTCCTTGACAGGTACCCTGGCCGAAGCTTTCTTT. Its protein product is CASSSLTGTLAEAFF.

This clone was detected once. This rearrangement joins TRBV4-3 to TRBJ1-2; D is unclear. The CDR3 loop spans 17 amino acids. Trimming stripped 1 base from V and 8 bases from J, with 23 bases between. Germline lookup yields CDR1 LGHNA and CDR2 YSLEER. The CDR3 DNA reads TGCGCCAGCAGCCAAGGATCGGGGAGAGAGTATTATTGGGGCTACACCTTC. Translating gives CASSQGSGREYYWGYTF.

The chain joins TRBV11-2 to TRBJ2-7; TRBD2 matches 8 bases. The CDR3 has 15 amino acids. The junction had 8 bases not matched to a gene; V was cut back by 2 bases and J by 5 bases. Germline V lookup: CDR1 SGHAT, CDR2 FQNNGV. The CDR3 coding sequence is TGTGCCAGCAGCTTAATGAGCGGGGGCAAGAACGAGCAGTACTTC. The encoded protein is CASSLMSGGKNEQYF.

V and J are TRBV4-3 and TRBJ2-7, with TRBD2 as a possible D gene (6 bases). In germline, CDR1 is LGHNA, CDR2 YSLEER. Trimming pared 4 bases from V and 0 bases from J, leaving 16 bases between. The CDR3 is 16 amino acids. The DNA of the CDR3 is TGCGCCAGCAGCCGAGGGACTGTTGCAAGCTCCTACGAGCAGTACTTC. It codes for CASSRGTVASSYEQYF.

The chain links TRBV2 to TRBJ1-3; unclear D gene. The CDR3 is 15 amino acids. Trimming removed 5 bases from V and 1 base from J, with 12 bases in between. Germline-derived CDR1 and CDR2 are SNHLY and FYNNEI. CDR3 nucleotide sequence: TGTGCCAGCAGTCTTACCGGGAAATCTGGAAACACCATATATTTT. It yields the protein CASSLTGKSGNTIYF. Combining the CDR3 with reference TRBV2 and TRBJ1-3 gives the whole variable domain EPEVTQTPSHQVTQMGQEVILRCVPISNHLYFYWYRQILGQKVEFLVSFYNNEISEKSEIFDDQFSVERPDGSNFTLKIRSTKLEDSAMYFCASSLTGKSGNTIYFGEGSWLTVV.

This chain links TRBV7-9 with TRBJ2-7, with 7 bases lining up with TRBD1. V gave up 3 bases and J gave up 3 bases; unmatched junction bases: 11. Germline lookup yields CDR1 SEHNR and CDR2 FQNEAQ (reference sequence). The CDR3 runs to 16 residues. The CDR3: CASSFGQGTAYYEQYF. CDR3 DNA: TGTGCCAGCAGCTTTGGGCAGGGGACAGCCTACTACGAGCAGTACTTC.

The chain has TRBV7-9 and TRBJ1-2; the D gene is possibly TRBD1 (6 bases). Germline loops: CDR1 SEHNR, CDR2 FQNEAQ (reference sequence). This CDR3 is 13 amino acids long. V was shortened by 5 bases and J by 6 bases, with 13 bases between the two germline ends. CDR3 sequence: CASSPRGGHGYTF. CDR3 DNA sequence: TGTGCCAGCAGCCCTCGGGGGGGGCATGGCTACACCTTC.

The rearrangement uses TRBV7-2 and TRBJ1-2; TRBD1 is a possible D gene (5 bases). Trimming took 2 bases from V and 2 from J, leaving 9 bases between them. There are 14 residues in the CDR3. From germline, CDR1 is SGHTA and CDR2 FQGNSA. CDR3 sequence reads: CASSLFQGNYGYTF. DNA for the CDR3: TGTGCCAGCAGCTTATTCCAGGGCAACTATGGCTACACCTTC.

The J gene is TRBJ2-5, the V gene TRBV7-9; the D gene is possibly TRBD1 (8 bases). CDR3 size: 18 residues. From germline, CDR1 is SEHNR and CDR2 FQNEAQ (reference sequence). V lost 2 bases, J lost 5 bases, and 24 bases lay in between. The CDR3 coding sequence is TGTGCCAGCAGCTTACCTCAGGGGGCGGGAGAGGTCTGGGAGACCCAGTACTTC. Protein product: CASSLPQGAGEVWETQYF.